This is a list of T cell receptor beta chains from one sample in a study of OX40 agonist ivuxolimab in advanced cancers. Method: immunoSEQ multiplex PCR; TCRdb's copy keeps in-frame clones and lacks some. The top ten hold nearly 8% of the sample, which has under 80,000 clones, about 85% seen once. Sequences were derived from CD4+ or CD8+ T cells sorted from blood, sampled in a trial of the OX40 agonist ivuxolimab. All receptors derive from an adult with an advanced solid tumor such as melanoma, head and neck, liver or kidney cancer. Both conserved end residues are part of each CDR3. Each record gives: clone size, V gene, J gene, D gene, CDR3 protein, CDR3 DNA. D genes are given only for firm matches. The size entry is marked missing in some rows and otherwise reads once, few, many or a size class.

clone_size: few; v_call: TRBV18; j_call: TRBJ2-7; d_call: TRBD1; cdr3_aa: CASSPQQGAQGEQYF; cdr3_nt: TGTGCCAGCTCGCCACAACAGGGGGCACAGGGCGAGCAGTACTTC
clone_size: -; v_call: TRBV21-1; j_call: TRBJ2-7; d_call: -; cdr3_aa: CASSRGRTSGEEQYF; cdr3_nt: TGTGCCAGCAGCAGGGGTAGGACTAGCGGGGAAGAGCAGTACTTC
clone_size: -; v_call: TRBV7-2; j_call: TRBJ2-7; d_call: TRBD2; cdr3_aa: CASSLARGGLYEQYF; cdr3_nt: TGTGCCAGCAGCTTAGCTCGCGGGGGGCTCTACGAGCAGTACTTC
clone_size: -; v_call: TRBV5-4; j_call: TRBJ2-5; d_call: -; cdr3_aa: CASSFTGFEETQYF; cdr3_nt: TGTGCCAGCAGCTTCACAGGGTTTGAGGAGACCCAGTACTTC
clone_size: -; v_call: TRBV29-1; j_call: TRBJ2-1; d_call: -; cdr3_aa: CSVGQTIMEFF; cdr3_nt: TGCAGCGTCGGACAGACTATCATGGAGTTCTTC
clone_size: -; v_call: TRBV10-2; j_call: TRBJ2-3; d_call: -; cdr3_aa: CASSEGQTTDTQYF; cdr3_nt: TGCGCCAGCAGTGAAGGGCAGACCACAGATACGCAGTATTTT
clone_size: -; v_call: TRBV30; j_call: TRBJ2-7; d_call: TRBD1; cdr3_aa: CAWRALRTGTYEQYF; cdr3_nt: TGTGCCTGGAGGGCATTACGGACAGGGACCTACGAGCAGTACTTC
clone_size: -; v_call: TRBV11-2; j_call: TRBJ2-1; d_call: -; cdr3_aa: CASSLEAIYNEQFF; cdr3_nt: TGTGCCAGCAGCTTAGAAGCGATCTACAATGAGCAGTTCTTC
clone_size: -; v_call: TRBV25-1; j_call: TRBJ2-4; d_call: -; cdr3_aa: CASSEFGVGAKNIQYF; cdr3_nt: TGTGCCAGCAGTGAATTCGGGGTGGGAGCCAAAAACATTCAGTACTTC
clone_size: -; v_call: TRBV27; j_call: TRBJ1-1; d_call: -; cdr3_aa: CATRKEGRAFF; cdr3_nt: TGTGCCACGCGAAAGGAGGGAAGAGCTTTCTTT
clone_size: once; v_call: TRBV19; j_call: TRBJ2-5; d_call: -; cdr3_aa: CASTTDTQYF; cdr3_nt: TGTGCCAGTACCACGGATACCCAGTACTTC
clone_size: -; v_call: TRBV18; j_call: TRBJ1-2; d_call: TRBD1; cdr3_aa: CASSLGSNQGAQRYGYTF; cdr3_nt: TGTGCCAGCTCTCTCGGGTCCAATCAGGGGGCGCAGAGGTATGGCTACACCTTC
clone_size: -; v_call: TRBV4-3; j_call: TRBJ2-5; d_call: -; cdr3_aa: CASSQGRGGVETQYF; cdr3_nt: TGCGCCAGCAGCCAAGGGAGGGGGGGCGTTGAGACCCAGTACTTC
clone_size: -; v_call: TRBV10-3; j_call: TRBJ2-1; d_call: -; cdr3_aa: CAISESFSYNEQFF; cdr3_nt: TGTGCCATCAGTGAGAGCTTTTCCTACAATGAGCAGTTCTTC
clone_size: -; v_call: TRBV6-5; j_call: TRBJ1-4; d_call: -; cdr3_aa: CASSYSGQNEKLFF; cdr3_nt: TGTGCCAGCAGTTACTCTGGGCAGAATGAAAAACTGTTTTTT
clone_size: few; v_call: TRBV15; j_call: TRBJ2-7; d_call: -; cdr3_aa: CATSRGRFYEQYF; cdr3_nt: TGTGCCACCAGCAGAGGGCGGTTCTACGAGCAGTACTTC
clone_size: -; v_call: TRBV7-3; j_call: TRBJ1-4; d_call: -; cdr3_aa: CASSLSPGEKLFF; cdr3_nt: TGTGCCAGCAGCTTATCTCCGGGAGAAAAACTGTTTTTT
clone_size: -; v_call: TRBV5-6; j_call: TRBJ2-5; d_call: -; cdr3_aa: CASSLRPLGETQYF; cdr3_nt: TGTGCCAGCAGCTTGAGGCCCCTGGGAGAGACCCAGTACTTC
clone_size: -; v_call: TRBV9; j_call: TRBJ2-3; d_call: -; cdr3_aa: CASSPIGLPDPTDTQYF; cdr3_nt: TGTGCCAGCAGCCCGATCGGACTCCCGGACCCCACAGATACGCAGTATTTT
clone_size: -; v_call: TRBV30; j_call: TRBJ2-5; d_call: TRBD1; cdr3_aa: CACHPQGAWETQYF; cdr3_nt: TGTGCCTGTCATCCCCAGGGGGCTTGGGAGACCCAGTACTTC
clone_size: -; v_call: TRBV10-3; j_call: TRBJ2-5; d_call: TRBD2; cdr3_aa: CAISESLAGDGETQYF; cdr3_nt: TGTGCCATCAGTGAGTCCTTAGCGGGAGATGGGGAGACCCAGTACTTC
clone_size: once; v_call: TRBV6-4; j_call: TRBJ2-5; d_call: -; cdr3_aa: CASSESGTETQYF; cdr3_nt: TGTGCCAGCAGTGAATCGGGGACAGAGACCCAGTACTTC